This T cell receptor beta chain was recovered during a study of T cell changes during pregnancy in multiple sclerosis (dated by TCRdb to between 2018 and 2021). About the study as a whole: The study examined how the T cell repertoire changed over the course of pregnancy in women with multiple sclerosis.

A remark on this clone: Its cognate antigen has yet to be identified. Qualities for individual bases were not recorded, and no much larger clone is one base off.

Library preparation was by the immunoSEQ multiplex PCR assay. Imported from immuneACCESS, the table was reduced by TCRdb to in-frame sequences with V and J called. These copies leave out some clones; in studies compared against another copy, an unresolved V gene accounts for under half, and the cause of the remainder is not known. This sample gives fewer than 80,000 clones in total; around 94% of them show up just once. The ten top clones hold roughly 0.13% of the sample. The material sequenced was CD4+ T cells from peripheral blood mononuclear cells, taken after pregnancy. The sequence derives from a female donor with multiple sclerosis, enrolled in a pregnancy study.

The bases are TGTGCCAGCAGTGATTCAACAGGGGCAGATACGCAGTATTTT. Translated, it gives CASSDSTGADTQYF. The V and J genes are TRBV6-1 and TRBJ2-3; TRBD1 agrees with 7 junctional bases. From cysteine to phenylalanine, the CDR3 is 14 amino acids long. Only CDR3 DNA remains: 42 bases, in frame from the first base. The germline V end is reduced by 3 bases and the J end by 4 bases; junction bases left unmatched: 4. Via the germline V gene, CDR1 is MNHNS and CDR2 SASEGT.